This T cell receptor (beta chain) is drawn from a study of cytomegalovirus exposure and HLA in healthy donors. The overall study: Around 200 million T cells yielded more than 90 million unique TCR beta sequences, as an earlier analysis found.

Study outcomes and limitations: Sequencing depth roughly uniform across donors was assumed in presence/absence analyses.

Germline assignment: CDR1 SEHNR and CDR2 FQNEAQ (reference sequence). CDR3 length: 15 residues. With V trimmed by 6 bases and J by 0 bases, 4 bases remained unmatched. Vbeta (60) and Jbeta (13) primers were used in the PCR. Some clones are missing from TCRdb's copy, which holds only in-frame ones; the method was immunoSEQ multiplex PCR. Of fewer than 200,000 clones in the sample, around 68% were seen once. This clone was picked up a small number of times. Its antigen is currently unknown. This clonotype was sampled from a man aged 50-60 years in good health and CMV-seronegative. Sequences were obtained from PBMCs. The chain has TRBV7-9 and TRBJ2-2, with TRBD2 matching 7 bases. CDR3 coding DNA: TGTGCCAGCAGAACAAGCGGGGCGAACACCGGGGAGCTGTTTTTT. Translated: CASRTSGANTGELFF.